The clone carrying this TCR beta chain was recorded many times. The antigen is not known. This CDR3 comprises 14 residues. Germline loops: CDR1 MGHDK, CDR2 SYGVNS. V shed 6 bases and J shed 2 bases, with 14 bases lying between them. TCRdb analysed the RT-PCR reads with MiXCR anew, one entry per CDR3 protein. This sample carries about 780,000 distinct CDR3 sequences, less than 20% of them seen once, and the ten largest clones take roughly 11%. These data are taken from a study of response to subunit inactivated influenza vaccine. Regarding the study as a whole: With each seasonal influenza vaccination, the authors suggested, few new T cells are recruited.

The J gene is TRBJ2-7, the V gene TRBV25-1; the D gene is possibly TRBD2 (5 bases). Material: PBMCs from blood, obtained 5 to 6 days after vaccination. The sequence came from a man aged 50 to 60 who received an inactivated influenza vaccine. The chain's CDR3 is CASSPGSGAYEQYF. The CDR3 bases are TGTGCCAGCAGCCCGGGGAGTGGGGCCTACGAGCAGTACTTC.